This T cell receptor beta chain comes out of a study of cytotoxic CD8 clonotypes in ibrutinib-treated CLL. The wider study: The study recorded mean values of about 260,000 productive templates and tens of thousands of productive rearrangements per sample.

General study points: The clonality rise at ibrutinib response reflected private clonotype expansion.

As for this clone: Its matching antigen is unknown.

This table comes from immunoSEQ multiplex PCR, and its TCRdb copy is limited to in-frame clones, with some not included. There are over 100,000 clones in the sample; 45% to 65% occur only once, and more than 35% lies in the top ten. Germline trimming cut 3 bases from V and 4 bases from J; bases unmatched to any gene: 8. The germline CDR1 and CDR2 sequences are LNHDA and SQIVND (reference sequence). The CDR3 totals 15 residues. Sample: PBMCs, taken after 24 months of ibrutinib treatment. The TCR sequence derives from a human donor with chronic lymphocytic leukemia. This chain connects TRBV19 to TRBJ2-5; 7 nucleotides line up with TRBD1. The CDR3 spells CASSMGNRGSETQYF. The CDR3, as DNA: TGTGCCAGTAGTATGGGAAACAGGGGATCAGAGACCCAGTACTTC.